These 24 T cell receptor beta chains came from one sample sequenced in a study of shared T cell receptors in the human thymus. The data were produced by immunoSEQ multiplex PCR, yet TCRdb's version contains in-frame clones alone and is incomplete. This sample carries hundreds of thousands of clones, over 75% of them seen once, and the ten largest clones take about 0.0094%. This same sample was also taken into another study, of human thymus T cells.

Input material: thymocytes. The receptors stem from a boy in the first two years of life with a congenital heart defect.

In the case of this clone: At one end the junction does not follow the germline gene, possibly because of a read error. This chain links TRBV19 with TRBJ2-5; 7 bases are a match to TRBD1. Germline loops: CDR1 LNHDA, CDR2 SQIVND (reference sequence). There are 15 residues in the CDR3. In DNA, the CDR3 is TGTGCCAGTAGTTCGGTACGCCAGGGGGACGGGACCCGGTACTTC. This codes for CASSSVRQGDGTRYF.

CDR3 in amino acids: CSAGGPTGPEAFF. The CDR3, as DNA: TGCAGCGCGGGGGGACCGACAGGTCCTGAAGCTTTCTTT. The chain is built from TRBV29-1 and TRBJ1-1; maybe TRBD1 (6 bases). The CDR3 is 13 residues long. Trimming stripped 7 bases from V and 6 bases from J, with 18 bases between. The germline V gene encodes CDR1 SQVTM and CDR2 ANQGSEA.

CDR3 sequence: CAWSVLGGPSYEQYF. In nucleotides, the CDR3 is TGTGCCTGGAGTGTACTAGGAGGGCCCTCCTACGAGCAGTACTTC. The chain uses TRBV30 and TRBJ2-7; perhaps TRBD2 as D (6 bases). Germline V lookup: CDR1 GTSNPN, CDR2 SVGIG (reference sequence). V was cut by 0 bases and J by 0 bases, with 12 bases left in between. This CDR3 comprises 15 residues. Full variable domain (missing parts from reference TRBV30 and TRBJ2-7): SQTIHQWPATLVQPVGSPLSLECTVEGTSNPNLYWYRQAAGRGLQLLFYSVGIGQISSEVPQNLSASRPQDRQFILSSKKLLLSDSGFYLCAWSVLGGPSYEQYFGPGTRLTVT.

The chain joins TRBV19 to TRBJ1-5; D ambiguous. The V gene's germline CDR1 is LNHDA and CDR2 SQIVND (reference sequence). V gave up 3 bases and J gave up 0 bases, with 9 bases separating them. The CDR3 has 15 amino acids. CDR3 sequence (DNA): TGTGCCAGTAGTATGACACCCGATAGCAATCAGCCCCAGCATTTT. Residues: CASSMTPDSNQPQHF.

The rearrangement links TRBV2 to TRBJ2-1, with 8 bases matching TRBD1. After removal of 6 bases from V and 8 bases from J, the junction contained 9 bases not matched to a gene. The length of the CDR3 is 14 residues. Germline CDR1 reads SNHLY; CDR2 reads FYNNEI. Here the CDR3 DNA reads TGTGCCAGCAGCGGGAAGACAGGGGACGATGAGCAGTTCTTC. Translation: CASSGKTGDDEQFF.

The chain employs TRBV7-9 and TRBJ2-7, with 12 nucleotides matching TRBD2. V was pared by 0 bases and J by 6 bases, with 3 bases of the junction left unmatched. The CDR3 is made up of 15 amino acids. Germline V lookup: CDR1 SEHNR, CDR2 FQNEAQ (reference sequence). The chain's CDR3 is CASSLATSGRCEQYF. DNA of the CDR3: TGTGCCAGCAGCTTAGCGACTAGCGGGAGATGCGAGCAGTACTTC.

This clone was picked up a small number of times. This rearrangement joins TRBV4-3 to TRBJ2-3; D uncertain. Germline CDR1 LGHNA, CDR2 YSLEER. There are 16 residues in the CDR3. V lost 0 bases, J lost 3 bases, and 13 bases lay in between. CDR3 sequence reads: CASSQDGEVATDTQYF. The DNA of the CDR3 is TGCGCCAGCAGCCAAGATGGTGAGGTAGCAACAGATACGCAGTATTTT.

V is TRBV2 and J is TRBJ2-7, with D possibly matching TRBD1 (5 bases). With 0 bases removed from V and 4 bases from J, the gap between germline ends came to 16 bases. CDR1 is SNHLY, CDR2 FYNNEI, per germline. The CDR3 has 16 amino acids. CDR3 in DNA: TGTGCCAGCAGTGAAGCGCAGGAGACAGATGTTTACGAGCAGTACTTC. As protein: CASSEAQETDVYEQYF.

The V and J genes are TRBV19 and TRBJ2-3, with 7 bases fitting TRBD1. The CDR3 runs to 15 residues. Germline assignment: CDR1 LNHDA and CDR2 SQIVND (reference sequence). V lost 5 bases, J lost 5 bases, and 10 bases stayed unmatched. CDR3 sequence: CASSGNRGMGDTQYF. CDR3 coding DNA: TGTGCCAGTAGTGGGAACAGGGGCATGGGAGATACGCAGTATTTT.

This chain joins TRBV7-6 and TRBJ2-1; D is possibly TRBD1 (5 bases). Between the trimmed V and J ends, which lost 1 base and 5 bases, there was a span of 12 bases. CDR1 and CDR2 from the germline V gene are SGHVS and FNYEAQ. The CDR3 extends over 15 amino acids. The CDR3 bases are TGTGCCAGCAGCTTAGATCTGGACACCGACAATGAGCAGTTCTTC. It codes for CASSLDLDTDNEQFF.

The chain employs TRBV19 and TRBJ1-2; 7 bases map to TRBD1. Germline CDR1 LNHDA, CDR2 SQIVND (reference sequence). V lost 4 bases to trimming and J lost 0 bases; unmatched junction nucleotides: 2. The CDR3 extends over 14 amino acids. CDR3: CASSRQGANYGYTF. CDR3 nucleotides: TGTGCCAGTAGTAGACAGGGAGCTAACTATGGCTACACCTTC.

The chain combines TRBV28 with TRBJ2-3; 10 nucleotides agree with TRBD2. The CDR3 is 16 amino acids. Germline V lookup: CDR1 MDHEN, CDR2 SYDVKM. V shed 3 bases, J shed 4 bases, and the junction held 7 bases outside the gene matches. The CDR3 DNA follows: TGTGCCAGCAGTTTGGGTAGCGGGGGGCCCGCAGATACGCAGTATTTT. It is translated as CASSLGSGGPADTQYF.

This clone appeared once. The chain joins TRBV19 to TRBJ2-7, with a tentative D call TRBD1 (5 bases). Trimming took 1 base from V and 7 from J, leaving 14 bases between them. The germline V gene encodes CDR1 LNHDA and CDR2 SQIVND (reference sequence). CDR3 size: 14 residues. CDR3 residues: CASSIGSRAKEQYF. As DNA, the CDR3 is TGTGCCAGTAGTATAGGAAGCAGGGCAAAAGAGCAGTACTTC. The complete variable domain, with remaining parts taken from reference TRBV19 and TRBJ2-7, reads DGGITQSPKYLFRKEGQNVTLSCEQNLNHDAMYWYRQDPGQGLRLIYYSQIVNDFQKGDIAEGYSVSREKKESFPLTVTSAQKNPTAFYLCASSIGSRAKEQYFGPGTRLTVT.

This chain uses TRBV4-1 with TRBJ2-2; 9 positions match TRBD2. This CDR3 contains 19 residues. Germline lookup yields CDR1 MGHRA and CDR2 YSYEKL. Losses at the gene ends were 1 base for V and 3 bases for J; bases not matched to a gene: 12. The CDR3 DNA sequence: TGCGCCAGCAGCCAAGTTCGCGGGAGGGCCCTCGGGCACACCGGGGAGCTGTTTTTT. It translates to CASSQVRGRALGHTGELFF.

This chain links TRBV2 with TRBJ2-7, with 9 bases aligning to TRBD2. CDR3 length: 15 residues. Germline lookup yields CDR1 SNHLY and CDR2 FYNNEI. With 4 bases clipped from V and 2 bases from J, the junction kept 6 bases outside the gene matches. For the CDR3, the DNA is TGTGCCAGCAGTGTCTATAGCGGGAGCCCCTACGAGCAGTACTTC. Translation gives CASSVYSGSPYEQYF.

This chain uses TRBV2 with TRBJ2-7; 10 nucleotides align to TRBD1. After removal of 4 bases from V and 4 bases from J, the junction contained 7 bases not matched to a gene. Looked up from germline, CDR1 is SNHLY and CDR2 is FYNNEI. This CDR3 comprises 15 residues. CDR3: CASSGGDRGLYEQYF. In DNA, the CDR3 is TGTGCCAGCAGTGGGGGTGACAGGGGGCTGTACGAGCAGTACTTC. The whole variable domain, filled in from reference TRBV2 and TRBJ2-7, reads EPEVTQTPSHQVTQMGQEVILRCVPISNHLYFYWYRQILGQKVEFLVSFYNNEISEKSEIFDDQFSVERPDGSNFTLKIRSTKLEDSAMYFCASSGGDRGLYEQYFGPGTRLTVT.

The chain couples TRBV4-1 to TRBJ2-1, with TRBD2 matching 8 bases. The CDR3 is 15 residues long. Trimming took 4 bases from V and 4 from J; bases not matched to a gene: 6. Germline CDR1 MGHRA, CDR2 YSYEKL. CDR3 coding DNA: TGCGCCAGCAGCCTACTAGCGGCCCTGTACAATGAGCAGTTCTTC. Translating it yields CASSLLAALYNEQFF.

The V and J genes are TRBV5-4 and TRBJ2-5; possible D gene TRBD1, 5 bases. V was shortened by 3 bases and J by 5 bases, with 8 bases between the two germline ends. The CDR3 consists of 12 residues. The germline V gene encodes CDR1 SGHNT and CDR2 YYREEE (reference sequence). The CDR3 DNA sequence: TGTGCCAGCAGCTCAGGGTGGGAGACCCAGTACTTC. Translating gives CASSSGWETQYF.

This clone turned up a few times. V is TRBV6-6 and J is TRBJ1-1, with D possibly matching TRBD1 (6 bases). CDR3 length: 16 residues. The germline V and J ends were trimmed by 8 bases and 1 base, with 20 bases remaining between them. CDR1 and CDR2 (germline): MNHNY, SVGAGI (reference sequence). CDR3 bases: TGTGCCAGCCTCGACAGGAGGACGTGGGAGAACACTGAAGCTTTCTTT. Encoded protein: CASLDRRTWENTEAFF.

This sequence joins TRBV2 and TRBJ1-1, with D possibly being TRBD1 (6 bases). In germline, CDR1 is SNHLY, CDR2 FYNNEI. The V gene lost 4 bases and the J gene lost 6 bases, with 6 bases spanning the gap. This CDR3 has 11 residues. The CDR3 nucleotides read TGTGCCAGCAGTGGGGGGCCTGAAGCTTTCTTT. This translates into CASSGGPEAFF.

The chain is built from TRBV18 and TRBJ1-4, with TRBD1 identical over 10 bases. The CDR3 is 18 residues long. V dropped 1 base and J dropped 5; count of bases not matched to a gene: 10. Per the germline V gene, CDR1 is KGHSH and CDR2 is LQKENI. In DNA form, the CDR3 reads TGTGCCAGCTCACCACAAGACAGGGGGCTAGGGCGGAATGAAAAACTGTTTTTT. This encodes CASSPQDRGLGRNEKLFF.

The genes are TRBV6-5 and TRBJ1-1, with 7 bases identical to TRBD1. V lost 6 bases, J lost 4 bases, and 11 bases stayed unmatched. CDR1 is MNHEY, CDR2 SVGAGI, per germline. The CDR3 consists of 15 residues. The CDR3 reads CASRKATGSTTEAFF. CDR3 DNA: TGTGCCAGCAGGAAGGCGACAGGGTCGACCACTGAAGCTTTCTTT.

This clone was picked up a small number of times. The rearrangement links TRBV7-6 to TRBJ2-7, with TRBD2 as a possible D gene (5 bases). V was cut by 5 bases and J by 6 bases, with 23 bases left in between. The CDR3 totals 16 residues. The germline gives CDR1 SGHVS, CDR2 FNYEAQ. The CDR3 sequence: CASSRDRSRPIREQYF. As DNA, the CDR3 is TGTGCCAGCAGCCGGGATCGGTCCAGACCCATCCGCGAGCAGTACTTC.

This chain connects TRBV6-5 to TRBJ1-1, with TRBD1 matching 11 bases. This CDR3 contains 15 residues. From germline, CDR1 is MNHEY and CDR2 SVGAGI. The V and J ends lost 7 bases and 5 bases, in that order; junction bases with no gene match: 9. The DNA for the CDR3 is TGTGCCAGCAAAGGACAGGGGGCTTTTAGGACTGAAGCTTTCTTT. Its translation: CASKGQGAFRTEAFF.